These 11 T cell receptor beta chains share one sample of origin, sequenced in a study of cytomegalovirus exposure and HLA in healthy donors. Assay used: immunoSEQ multiplex PCR; TCRdb lists only in-frame clones, some missing. Counted here are 130,000 to 150,000 clones, roughly 81% occurring once; the ten biggest clones make up approximately 1.5%. The specimen was PBMCs. Every receptor here comes from a woman in her twenties or thirties in good health and CMV-seronegative.

The chain combines TRBV29-1 with TRBJ2-2, with D perhaps matching TRBD2 (6 bases). The V and J ends lost 4 bases and 7 bases respectively, with 10 bases between them. CDR1 is SQVTM and CDR2 is ANQGSEA in the germline V gene. The CDR3 runs to 12 residues. The CDR3 reads CSVAPTSGELFF. The CDR3 bases are TGCAGCGTTGCCCCGACTAGCGGGGAGCTGTTTTTT.

The genes are TRBV6-1 and TRBJ1-1, with D perhaps TRBD1 (5 bases). V was trimmed by 4 bases and J by 7 bases, leaving 16 bases between them. The CDR3 spans 14 residues. Germline loops: CDR1 MNHNS, CDR2 SASEGT. The CDR3 spells CASSVLRGTGEAFF. The CDR3 DNA reads TGTGCCAGCAGTGTCCTTCGTGGTACAGGTGAAGCTTTCTTT.

The chain recombines TRBV11-1 with TRBJ2-1, with D perhaps matching TRBD2 (6 bases). The V gene's germline CDR1 is SGHAT and CDR2 FQDESV (reference sequence). Trimming stripped 5 bases from V and 2 bases from J, with 13 bases between. The CDR3 covers 15 residues. The CDR3 nucleotides are TGTGCCAGCAGCCAAGCGGGTGAAACCTACAATGAGCAGTTCTTC. Translating it yields CASSQAGETYNEQFF.

The chain is built from TRBV5-4 and TRBJ2-3; D not certain. Germline-derived CDR1 and CDR2 are SGHNT and YYREEE (reference sequence). This CDR3 spans 14 amino acids. V gave up 1 base and J gave up 4 bases, with 10 bases separating them. CDR3 sequence (DNA): TGTGCCAGCAGCTTGCTCCCAGTGGCAGATACGCAGTATTTT. Translated: CASSLLPVADTQYF.

This chain links TRBV19 with TRBJ2-3, with D possibly being TRBD1 (6 bases). This CDR3 has 15 residues. Germline CDR1 LNHDA, CDR2 SQIVND (reference sequence). Between the trimmed V and J ends, which lost 5 bases and 2 bases, there was a span of 14 bases. CDR3 bases: TGTGCCAGTAGTTTGACAGGAGTTTCCACAGATACGCAGTATTTT. It is translated as CASSLTGVSTDTQYF.

This clone was seen repeatedly, ten times or more. The V and J genes are TRBV2 and TRBJ2-7, with 10 positions matching TRBD2. The CDR3 contains 15 residues. Germline CDR1 SNHLY, CDR2 FYNNEI. The V and J ends lost 5 bases and 3 bases, in that order; junction bases with no gene match: 7. The CDR3 loop is CASSNPSGGFYEQYF. DNA of the CDR3: TGTGCCAGCAGTAACCCTAGCGGGGGATTCTACGAGCAGTACTTC.

J is TRBJ2-1 and V is TRBV28; 7 positions match TRBD2. V was clipped by 2 bases and J by 0 bases; unmatched bases: 4. There are 16 residues in the CDR3. Looked up from germline, CDR1 is MDHEN and CDR2 is SYDVKM. This chain's CDR3 is CASSLSPGGSYNEQFF. The CDR3 nucleotides are TGTGCCAGCAGTTTAAGTCCGGGGGGCTCCTACAATGAGCAGTTCTTC.

The genes are TRBV18 and TRBJ2-7; tentatively, D is TRBD2 (6 bases). V lost 3 bases to trimming and J lost 3 bases, with 9 bases between them. From germline, CDR1 is KGHSH and CDR2 LQKENI. The CDR3 covers 13 residues. CDR3 nucleotides: TGTGCCAGCTCACCCGGGAGCTTCTACGAGCAGTACTTC. Translating it yields CASSPGSFYEQYF.

V usage is TRBV13 and J usage is TRBJ1-2; 8 nucleotides align to TRBD1. V shed 4 bases and J 7 bases; nucleotides not matched to a gene: 2. The CDR3 extends over 12 amino acids. In germline, CDR1 is PRHDT, CDR2 FYEKMQ (reference sequence). CDR3 amino acids: CASSYRGVGYTF. CDR3 DNA: TGTGCCAGCAGCTACAGGGGGGTTGGCTACACCTTC.

The chain links TRBV7-3 to TRBJ2-2; 9 nucleotides agree with TRBD1. The CDR3 sequence is 16 residues long. The trim removed 11 bases at V and 5 bases at J, leaving 15 bases unmatched. Germline-derived CDR1 and CDR2 are SGHTA and FQGTGA. The CDR3 DNA sequence: TGTGCCTCACAATTGAACGGGGGACAGGGTACCGGGGAGCTGTTTTTT. Residues: CASQLNGGQGTGELFF.

This chain connects TRBV25-1 to TRBJ2-3; the match to TRBD2 covers 8 bases. CDR1 and CDR2 (germline): MGHDK, SYGVNS. The V segment lost 10 bases and the J segment 2 bases; nucleotides outside the gene matches: 5. There are 13 residues in the CDR3. CDR3 residues: CATGGVNTDTQYF. The CDR3 DNA sequence: TGTGCCACCGGGGGGGTCAACACAGATACGCAGTATTTT.